This record looks at one TCR beta chain sequence and its context. Terminally differentiated effector memory CD45RA+ cells were excluded by CCR7 positive selection of CD45RO-negative cells. Some clones are missing from TCRdb's copy, which holds only in-frame ones; the method was immunoSEQ multiplex PCR. This table holds about 2 million clones, over 85% found once. The sample originates from a study of shared clonotypes between healthy human individuals. Turning to the study itself: The plates for each donor numbered three CD4 naive, three CD4 memory, two CD8 naive and one CD8 memory.

V was cut by 3 bases and J by 5 bases, with 16 bases left in between. Germline lookup yields CDR1 MDHEN and CDR2 SYDVKM. CDR3 length: 16 residues. This chain joins TRBV28 and TRBJ2-2; D is possibly TRBD1 or TRBD2 (6 bases each). This sequence was found in a man aged 18 to 29 in good health. The sequenced sample was naive CD8+ T cells sorted from blood. CDR3 loop: CASSFPGGSGTGELFF. The CDR3 nucleotides read TGTGCCAGCAGTTTCCCCGGGGGCAGTGGGACCGGGGAGCTGTTTTTT.